A single sample is the source of the 19 T cell receptor beta chains below, sequenced in a study of T cell responses to AZD1222 COVID-19 vaccine. Profiling relied on immunoSEQ multiplex PCR, and the TCRdb table lists in-frame clones only, not all of them. The sample holds 110,000 or so clones, about 91% seen once. The sequencing used peripheral blood, collected 28 days after the second AZD1222 dose. These receptors came from an adult who received the AZD1222 COVID-19 vaccine.

This chain uses TRBV2 with TRBJ1-2; tentatively, D is TRBD1 (5 bases). CDR3 length equals 13 residues. Between the trimmed V and J ends, which lost 6 bases and 3 bases, there was a span of 11 bases. The germline V gene has CDR1 SNHLY and CDR2 FYNNEI. The CDR3 here is CASSLDSYYGYTF. CDR3 nucleotide sequence: TGTGCCAGCAGCCTAGACAGCTACTATGGCTACACCTTC.

The V call is TRBV5-1, the J call TRBJ2-7, with 9 bases lining up with TRBD2. Germline-derived CDR1 and CDR2 are SGHRS and YFSETQ. This CDR3 region has 15 residues. V trimming: 1 base; J trimming: 0 bases; junction bases outside the gene matches: 2. DNA for the CDR3: TGCGCCAGCAGCTTGACTAGCGGGTACTCCTACGAGCAGTACTTC. This gives the protein CASSLTSGYSYEQYF.

The chain recombines TRBV19 with TRBJ1-6; D perhaps matches TRBD1 (5 bases). This CDR3 region has 13 residues. Germline V CDR1 and CDR2: LNHDA, SQIVND (reference sequence). V lost 11 bases to trimming and J lost 6 bases, with 14 bases between them. CDR3 sequence (DNA): TGTGCCTCCCGGGACCTAATTAATTCACCCCTCCACTTT. Translated, it gives CASRDLINSPLHF. Drawing the rest from reference TRBV19 and TRBJ1-6, the complete variable domain is DGGITQSPKYLFRKEGQNVTLSCEQNLNHDAMYWYRQDPGQGLRLIYYSQIVNDFQKGDIAEGYSVSREKKESFPLTVTSAQKNPTAFYLCASRDLINSPLHFGNGTRLTVT.

This chain connects TRBV2 to TRBJ1-4; D unresolved. The CDR3 has 15 amino acids. V lost 6 bases and J 4 bases, leaving 15 bases between the germline ends. The germline gives CDR1 SNHLY, CDR2 FYNNEI. In DNA, the CDR3 is TGTGCCAGCAGCGAAAAGACATGGGGTAATGAAAAACTGTTTTTT. Its protein product is CASSEKTWGNEKLFF.

This chain uses TRBV4-3 with TRBJ1-2; TRBD1 is a possible D gene (5 bases). V lost 0 bases and J 3 bases, leaving 11 bases between the germline ends. Germline V gene lookup returns CDR1 LGHNA and CDR2 YSLEER. This CDR3 region has 15 residues. The CDR3 nucleotides read TGCGCCAGCAGCCAAGAACTACGGGGGGACTATGGCTACACCTTC. This translates into CASSQELRGDYGYTF.

The genes are TRBV19 and TRBJ1-5, with 11 bases fitting TRBD1. Germline lookup yields CDR1 LNHDA and CDR2 SQIVND (reference sequence). The CDR3 runs 15 residues. With V trimmed by 3 bases and J by 5 bases, 3 bases remained unmatched. The chain's CDR3 is CASSIVGQGDQPQHF. CDR3 sequence (DNA): TGTGCCAGTAGTATCGTGGGACAGGGGGATCAGCCCCAGCATTTT.

The chain couples TRBV4-1 to TRBJ2-5, with 9 bases matching TRBD2. The CDR3 runs 16 residues. From germline, CDR1 is MGHRA and CDR2 YSYEKL. Unmatched junction bases numbered 11, after V lost 4 bases and J lost 5 bases. The CDR3 sequence is CASSLRLADGWETQYF. The CDR3 DNA follows: TGCGCCAGCAGCCTTCGACTAGCGGATGGATGGGAGACCCAGTACTTC.

This clone was seen a handful of times. The rearrangement uses TRBV19 and TRBJ1-5; D possibly corresponds to TRBD1 (5 bases). The CDR3 consists of 16 residues. CDR1 and CDR2 (germline): LNHDA, SQIVND (reference sequence). Trimming removed 5 bases from V and 0 bases from J, with 14 bases in between. As DNA, the CDR3 is TGTGCCAGTAGTCCAGACGAGGGGTATAGCAATCAGCCCCAGCATTTT. Its protein is CASSPDEGYSNQPQHF.

The rearrangement uses TRBV11-3 and TRBJ2-2; 10 bases map to TRBD1. This CDR3 has 19 amino acids. Trimming cost V 2 bases and J 6 bases; bases outside gene matches: 15. From germline, CDR1 is SGHNT and CDR2 YENEEA. The DNA of the CDR3 is TGTGCCAGCAGCTTAACTGAGAACTCGGGACAGGGGTCCTCCGGGGAGCTGTTTTTT. The encoded protein is CASSLTENSGQGSSGELFF.

The chain employs TRBV15 and TRBJ2-4, with 8 bases identical to TRBD1. The CDR3 runs 16 residues. CDR1 and CDR2 from the germline V gene are LNHNV and YYDKDF (reference sequence). V was pared by 0 bases and J by 6 bases, with 7 bases of the junction left unmatched. This CDR3 is CATSRDRRTGINIQYF. The CDR3 DNA is TGTGCCACCAGCAGAGATCGACGGACAGGGATAAACATTCAGTACTTC. The full variable domain, completed using reference TRBV15 and TRBJ2-4, is DAMVIQNPRYQVTQFGKPVTLSCSQTLNHNVMYWYQQKSSQAPKLLFHYYDKDFNNEADTPDNFQSRRPNTSFCFLDIRSPGLGDTAMYLCATSRDRRTGINIQYFGAGTRLSVL.

The chain uses TRBV5-1 and TRBJ1-4; possible D gene TRBD1, 6 bases. Per germline, CDR1 SGHRS and CDR2 YFSETQ. Trimming took off 3 bases at V and 0 bases at J, with 9 bases between the two ends. The CDR3 has 15 residues. CDR3 sequence: CASSWTETTNEKLFF. As DNA, the CDR3 is TGCGCCAGCAGCTGGACAGAGACAACTAATGAAAAACTGTTTTTT.

The chain links TRBV21-1 to TRBJ1-1; the table's D call, TRBD1, was not checked against the DNA. TRBV21-1 is a pseudogene locus. The CDR3 covers 14 residues. The CDR3 bases are TGTGCCAGCAGCAAAGGGACAGTCAACACTGAAGCTTTCTTT. Its protein is CASSKGTVNTEAFF.

This clone was seen just once. The chain is built from TRBV5-1 and TRBJ1-5; D not resolved. The CDR3 contains 15 residues. The V gene's germline CDR1 is SGHRS and CDR2 YFSETQ. Trimming took off 0 bases at V and 2 bases at J, with 9 bases between the two ends. The CDR3 DNA sequence: TGCGCCAGCAGCTTGGACCCGGGTCGCAATCAGCCCCAGCATTTT. It specifies CASSLDPGRNQPQHF.

This clone was counted a single time. This sequence joins TRBV18 and TRBJ1-2; D ambiguous. Trimming removed 3 bases at V and 1 base at J, with 12 bases between. The CDR3 loop spans 15 amino acids. The germline CDR1 and CDR2 sequences are KGHSH and LQKENI. The CDR3 region is CASSPDQVFNYGYTF. CDR3 DNA: TGTGCCAGCTCACCCGACCAGGTCTTTAACTATGGCTACACCTTC.

The V gene is TRBV3-1 (or the pseudogene TRBV3-2), the J gene TRBJ2-5; 10 bases align to TRBD2. The CDR3 has 14 amino acids. V shed 4 bases, J shed 8 bases, and the junction held 7 bases outside the gene matches. CDR1 and CDR2 from the germline V gene are LGHDT and YNNKEL (reference sequence). The CDR3 is CASSLGTSASTQYF. CDR3 in DNA: TGTGCCAGCAGCCTCGGGACTAGCGCCTCAACCCAGTACTTC.

The V gene is TRBV18, the J gene TRBJ2-2; D is unresolved. The germline V and J ends were trimmed by 3 bases and 11 bases, with 7 bases remaining between them. The V gene's germline CDR1 is KGHSH and CDR2 LQKENI. The CDR3 is 11 amino acids. CDR3: CASSPNSELFF. As DNA, the CDR3 is TGTGCCAGCTCACCGAACTCAGAGCTGTTTTTT.

The chain carries TRBV4-3 and TRBJ1-5; D gene unclear. The V and J ends lost 4 bases and 1 base respectively, with 11 bases between them. Germline CDR1 reads LGHNA; CDR2 reads YSLEER. CDR3 length equals 15 residues. The CDR3 DNA follows: TGCGCCAGCAGCCCTTCTCAACTGAGCAATCAGCCCCAGCATTTT. It encodes CASSPSQLSNQPQHF.

This clone occurred a few times. The chain carries TRBV4-2 and TRBJ2-2; TRBD2 agrees at 8 bases. V was pared by 6 bases and J by 5 bases, with 20 bases of the junction left unmatched. This CDR3 region has 19 residues. Germline lookup yields CDR1 LGHNA and CDR2 YNFKEQ. For the CDR3, the DNA is TGTGCCAGCAGTCCAGCCCCGGGGACACTAGCGGAGGGAACCGGGGAGCTGTTTTTT. Residues: CASSPAPGTLAEGTGELFF.

This chain uses TRBV28 with TRBJ1-2; D is undetermined. This CDR3 is 14 amino acids long. V lost 5 bases and J lost 0, with 10 bases in between. Germline lookup yields CDR1 MDHEN and CDR2 SYDVKM. The CDR3 protein is CASSPLDANYGYTF. CDR3 coding DNA: TGTGCCAGCAGTCCCCTGGATGCTAACTATGGCTACACCTTC.